The entry below gives a single TCR beta chain sequence along with its context. Its antigen is currently unknown. The data are from a study of vaccination effects on CD4 cells after COVID-19. Broader study findings: Vaccine- and infection-induced clones showed marked clonal contraction late following vaccination. Few convalescent patients, and no early post-infection timepoints, were available to the study. The vaccine-induced clones of healthy vaccinees included only 1 of 255 that cross-reacted with common cold coronaviruses.

Assay: immunoSEQ multiplex PCR; the TCRdb copy retains only in-frame clones and omits some. The sample has just under 65,000 clones; around 75% are singletons. ViraFEST expansion of antigen-specific CD4+ T cells with viral peptide pools preceded sequencing. Subsequent to 10 days of culture, CD4+ T cells were isolated. The vaccine recipients had no prior SARS-CoV-2 infection, with negative nucleocapsid antibodies. With 7.5 to 10 ug/ml peptides and around 10 IU/ml IL-2, a few million PBMC per well were cultured. The CDR3 consists of 13 residues. Germline assignment: CDR1 MDHEN and CDR2 SYDVKM. V gave up 3 bases and J gave up 8 bases; unmatched junction bases: 3.

V usage is TRBV28 and J usage is TRBJ1-4, with 7 bases aligning to TRBD1. This receptor was identified in a human donor who received a COVID-19 vaccine. The sequenced sample was CD4+ T cells from PBMCs cultured with HCoV-OC43 spike peptides, obtained before COVID-19 vaccination. Specified subset: HCoV-OC43 spike overlapping peptide pool stimulation. The CDR3 bases are TGTGCCAGCAGTTTCGACAGGGAGGAAAAACTGTTTTTT. As protein: CASSFDREEKLFF.